This T cell receptor (beta chain) was sequenced during a study of T-cell memory formation after mild COVID-19 (dated by TCRdb to 2020 to 2022). Concerning the study at large: TCR sequence clusters from the two donors were found to be largely donor specific. Longitudinal TCRalpha and TCRbeta repertoire sequencing tracked T-cell clones expanding and contracting after mild COVID-19 in a couple of donors. Two young, previously healthy adult volunteers, one female and one male, were included in the cohort.

A note on this clonotype: No antigen is known for it. Base qualities are not recorded, but no much larger clone differs from it by a single base.

The investigation overall reported the following: Some responding clones were detected in pre-infection memory, suggesting pre-existing cross-reactive memory T cells joined the SARS-CoV-2 response. Clones that contracted from day 15 to 85 showed balanced CD4/CD8 phenotypes, whereas a second wave of clones that expanded from day 15 to 37 leaned towards CD4+. The second-wave clones that peaked on day 37 were not confirmed to be SARS-CoV-2 specific. The study included only a couple of mild cases, and larger cohorts that include severe cases with pre-infection samples were judged to be necessary. Contracting CD4+ clones appeared mostly in the CM and EM memory subsets, whereas CD8+ clones were enriched in EMRA.

V lost 4 bases and J lost 6 bases, and the count of bases not matched to a germline gene is 10. Including the terminal cysteine and phenylalanine, the CDR3 comprises 14 residues. Only CDR3 DNA remains: 42 bases, in frame from the first base. From the germline V gene (reference sequence), CDR1 is DFQATT and CDR2 is SNEGSKA. These reads were obtained on an Illumina NovaSeq 6000. TCRalpha and TCRbeta cDNA libraries were built by 5'RACE with constant-segment primers, adding sample barcodes and unique molecular identifiers. RNA was extracted from every sample with Trizol reagent. Library amplification was performed in two PCR steps, and a second sample barcode and Illumina TruSeq adapters were introduced in the second step. The libraries were sequenced on an Illumina NovaSeq using 2 x 150 bp paired-end reads. In the authors' own workflow: Reads were demultiplexed and collapsed into UMI-guided consensus sequences with migec v1.2.7. With mixcr v2.1.11, UMI consensuses were aligned to TRA and TRB V and J templates and assembled into clonotypes. A clonotype was counted as expanded or contracted only if both edgeR and NoisET called the change significant, with noise models trained on biological replicates. edgeR calls used a false discovery rate-adjusted p below 0.01 and a log2 fold-change threshold of 1. PCA with hierarchical clustering of max-normalized trajectories of the 1000 most abundant clonotypes was used as exploratory dynamics analysis. The CD4 or CD8 phenotype of responding clones was assigned using the separately sequenced CD4+ and CD8+ repertoires. TCRdb trimmed the raw reads at Q25, called clones with MiXCR and kept productive beta chains. A single entry per CDR3 protein holds the most common genes and DNA from its merged rows. V and J calls and clone size were set by TCRdb, not the authors. For this sample there are about 560,000 distinct CDR3 sequences; around 15% appear just once. The ten largest clonotypes hold about 7.4% of the sample.

Ficoll-Paque density gradient centrifugation was used to isolate PBMCs. The sequencing input was PBMCs or a T cell subset sorted from them (not recorded which). This receptor chain uses TRBV20-1 and TRBJ2-3; 7 middle bases align to TRBD1. The TCR was taken from an adult woman who had mild COVID-19 (a few samples of this study predate the infection). The sample titles of this study are shuffled in the database, so cell type and time point are left out; the donor was told from shared clones. CDR3 protein: CSAKKGQSLDTQYF. The nucleotide sequence reads TGCAGTGCTAAAAAGGGACAGTCGCTGGATACGCAGTATTTT.